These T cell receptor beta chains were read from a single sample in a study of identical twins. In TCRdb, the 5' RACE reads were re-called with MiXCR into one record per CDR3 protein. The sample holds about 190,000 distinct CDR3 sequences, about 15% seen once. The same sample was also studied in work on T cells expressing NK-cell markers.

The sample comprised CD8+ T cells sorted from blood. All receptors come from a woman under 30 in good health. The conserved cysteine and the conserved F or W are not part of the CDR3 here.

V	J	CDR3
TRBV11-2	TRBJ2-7	ASSSWNGSYEQY
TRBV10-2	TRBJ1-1	ASLTGLNTEAF
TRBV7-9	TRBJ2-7	ASSLDSDPYREQY
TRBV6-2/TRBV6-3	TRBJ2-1	ASKGGSGPYNEQF
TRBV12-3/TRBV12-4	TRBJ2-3	ASTTSREPTDTQY
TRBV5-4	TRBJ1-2	ASSPQGGGGYT
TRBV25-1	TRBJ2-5	ASSERVLGDRGETQY
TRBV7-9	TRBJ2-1	ASSFAGSGNNEQF
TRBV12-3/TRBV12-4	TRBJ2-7	ASSWTSGEQY
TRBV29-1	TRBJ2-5	SVEPAGTFGETQY
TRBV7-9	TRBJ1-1	ASSLGGPEAF
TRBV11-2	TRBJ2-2	ASSPWDRDNTGELF
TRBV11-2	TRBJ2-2	ASTPFRSTGELF
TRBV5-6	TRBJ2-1	ASSLKTGRREQF
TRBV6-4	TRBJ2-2	ASSQASGNTGELF
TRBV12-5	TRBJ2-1	ASGPGQGINNEQF
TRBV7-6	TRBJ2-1	ASSDTGARNEQF